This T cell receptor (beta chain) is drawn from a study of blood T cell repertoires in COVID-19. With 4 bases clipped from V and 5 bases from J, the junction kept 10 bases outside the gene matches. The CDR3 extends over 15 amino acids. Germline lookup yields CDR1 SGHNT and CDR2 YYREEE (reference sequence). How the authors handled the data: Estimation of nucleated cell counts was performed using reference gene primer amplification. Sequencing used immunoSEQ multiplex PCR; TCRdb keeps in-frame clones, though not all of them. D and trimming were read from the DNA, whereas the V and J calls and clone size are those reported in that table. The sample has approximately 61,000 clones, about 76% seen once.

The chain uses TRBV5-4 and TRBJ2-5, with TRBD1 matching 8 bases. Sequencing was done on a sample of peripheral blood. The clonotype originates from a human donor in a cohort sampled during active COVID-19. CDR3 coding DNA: TGTGCCAGCAGCCCCAGGCAGGGGGCAAGGGAGACCCAGTACTTC. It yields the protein CASSPRQGARETQYF.